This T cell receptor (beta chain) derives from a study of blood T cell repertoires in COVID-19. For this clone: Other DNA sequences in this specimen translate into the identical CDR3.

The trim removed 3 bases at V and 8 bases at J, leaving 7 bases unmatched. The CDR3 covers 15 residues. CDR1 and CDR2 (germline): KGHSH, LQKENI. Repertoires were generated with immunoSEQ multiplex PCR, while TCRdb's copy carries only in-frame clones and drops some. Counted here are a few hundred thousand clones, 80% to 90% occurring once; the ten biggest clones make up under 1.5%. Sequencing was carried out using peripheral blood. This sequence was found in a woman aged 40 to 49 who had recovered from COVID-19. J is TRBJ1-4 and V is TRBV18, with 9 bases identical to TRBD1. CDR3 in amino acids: CASSPPGQGGEKLFF. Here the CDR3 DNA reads TGTGCCAGCTCACCTCCGGGACAGGGTGGGGAAAAACTGTTTTTT.